Given below is one TCR beta chain in context. Its matching antigen is unknown. Only in-frame clones appear in the TCRdb table, and some are missing; sequencing was by immunoSEQ multiplex PCR. Here the sample spans 40,000 to 55,000 clones, 75% to 85% being singletons. This sample was taken from a study of T cells in tumors after PD-1 blockade. Study-level information: No patient had prior checkpoint blockade, systemic immunosuppression, or radiotherapy within 4 weeks. Some patients also took daily vismodegib 150 mg during anti-PD-1 treatment. Either cemiplimab 350 mg every 2 weeks or pembrolizumab 200 mg every 3 weeks was given.

General study findings and limits: Peripheral recruitment is suggested, as some novel exhausted tumor clones were in pre-treatment blood.

The CDR3 runs 15 residues. Losses at the gene ends were 5 bases for V and 7 bases for J; bases not matched to a gene: 12. Germline lookup yields CDR1 MNHEY and CDR2 SVGAGI. Sequencing used PBMCs, obtained before anti-PD-1 treatment. The chain links TRBV6-5 to TRBJ1-2; 8 nucleotides match TRBD1. This sequence originates from a human donor with basal cell carcinoma. The CDR3 nucleotides are TGTGCCAGCAGTCCTTCGGGAGACAGGGGCCCTGGCTACACCTTC. This codes for CASSPSGDRGPGYTF.